This entry lists 27 T cell receptor beta chains sequenced from one sample in a study of T-cell memory formation after mild COVID-19. Each CDR3 protein gets one entry after TCRdb re-called the 5' RACE reads with MiXCR. The data show about 350,000 distinct CDR3 sequences, roughly 13% seen once. Sequencing was carried out using PBMCs or a T cell subset sorted from them (not recorded which). Receptor source: a man aged 18-30 years who had mild COVID-19 (a few samples of this study predate the infection). Cell type and time point are not known.

This clonotype has just a few counts. The rearrangement uses TRBV9 and TRBJ2-7; D is perhaps TRBD1 (5 bases). The CDR3 has 14 amino acids. V dropped 3 bases and J dropped 2 bases, with 12 bases sitting between them. From germline, CDR1 is SGDLS and CDR2 YYNGEE. CDR3 region: CASSAWGSPYEQYV. The CDR3, as DNA: TGTGCCAGCAGCGCCTGGGGCAGCCCCTACGAGCAGTACGTC.

This clonotype was detected only a few times. The chain carries TRBV19 and TRBJ2-7, with a possible D match to TRBD1 (5 bases). CDR3 size: 14 residues. With 1 base removed from V and 2 bases from J, the gap between germline ends came to 9 bases. Germline V CDR1 and CDR2: LNHDA, SQIVND (reference sequence). The CDR3 spells CASSIVTGPYEQYV. The CDR3 DNA reads as TGTGCCAGTAGTATAGTCACAGGCCCCTACGAGCAGTACGTC.

The V call is TRBV20-1, the J call TRBJ1-2, with 10 bases lining up with TRBD1. Trimming cost V 1 base and J 8 bases; bases outside gene matches: 10. The germline CDR1 and CDR2 sequences are DFQATT and SNEGSKA (reference sequence). The CDR3 length is 15 residues. The CDR3 loop is CSARGGSDRGNGYTF. CDR3 DNA sequence: TGCAGTGCTAGAGGGGGGTCGGACAGGGGGAACGGCTACACCTTC.

This chain connects TRBV6-2 or TRBV6-3 to TRBJ1-2; no definite D call. The length of the CDR3 is 17 residues. V was shortened by 0 bases and J by 4 bases, with 18 bases between the two germline ends. Germline CDR1 MNHEY, CDR2 SVGEGT. The CDR3 region has the DNA TGTGCCAGCAGTTACTCTCAGGTCGCGTCCTTCTCCTATGGCTACACCTTC. It is translated as CASSYSQVASFSYGYTF.

The rearrangement joins TRBV19 to TRBJ2-7; D is uncertain. The CDR3 has 14 amino acids. Germline loops: CDR1 LNHDA, CDR2 SQIVND (reference sequence). Trimming took off 1 base at V and 0 bases at J, with 7 bases between the two ends. The CDR3 bases are TGTGCCAGTAGTATAGGGTCCCTCTCCTACGAGCAGTACTTC. It codes for CASSIGSLSYEQYF.

A few counts support this clonotype. The V and J genes are TRBV3-1 and TRBJ2-7, with TRBD1 matching 7 bases. The ends lost 2 bases at V and 3 bases at J; junction bases unmatched: 1. Germline V CDR1 and CDR2: LGHDT, YNNKEL (reference sequence). The CDR3 loop spans 13 amino acids. The CDR3 coding sequence is TGTGCCAGCAGCCAAACAGGGGACTACGAGCAGTACGTC. Its protein product is CASSQTGDYEQYV.

This clonotype was seen only a few times. The chain joins TRBV20-1 to TRBJ2-5; 12 positions match TRBD2. V dropped 6 bases and J dropped 5; count of bases not matched to a gene: 7. The CDR3 has 14 residues. Germline CDR1 reads DFQATT; CDR2 reads SNEGSKA (reference sequence). Here the CDR3 reads CSAWTSGDQETQYF. CDR3 DNA sequence: TGCAGTGCCTGGACTAGCGGGGATCAGGAGACCCAGTACTTC.

In its sample, this clonotype was seen a few times. The CDR3 is CASGMTGTYEQYF. In nucleotides, the CDR3 is TGTGCTAGTGGGATGACAGGGACCTACGAGCAGTACTTC. V usage is TRBV12-5 and J usage is TRBJ2-7; TRBD1 matches 7 bases. CDR1 is LGHNT, CDR2 FRNRAP, per germline. The CDR3 loop spans 13 amino acids. The ends lost 6 bases at V and 2 bases at J; junction bases unmatched: 4.

A few counts support this clonotype. The genes are TRBV19 and TRBJ2-1; the match to TRBD2 covers 7 bases. Germline loops: CDR1 LNHDA, CDR2 SQIVND (reference sequence). This CDR3 comprises 18 residues. Trimming took 4 bases from V and 3 from J; bases not matched to a gene: 15. CDR3 DNA: TGTGCCAGTAGTACCCCTGGGTGGCCAGCGGGGCTCTACAATGAGCAGTTCTTC. This codes for CASSTPGWPAGLYNEQFF.

This clonotype has a count of ten or more. This chain links TRBV5-1 with TRBJ1-1, with D perhaps TRBD1 (6 bases). V was pared by 5 bases and J by 7 bases, with 21 bases between. The germline gives CDR1 SGHRS, CDR2 YFSETQ. The CDR3 contains 15 residues. Here the CDR3 DNA reads TGCGCCAGCAGAGAACAGGGTGGGACTCAGGGTGAAGCTTTCTTT. Amino acid sequence: CASREQGGTQGEAFF.

The chain uses TRBV18 and TRBJ2-7; D is possibly TRBD1 (6 bases). Trimming took 5 bases from V and 2 from J, leaving 22 bases between them. This CDR3 comprises 17 residues. Germline V gene sequence: CDR1 KGHSH, CDR2 LQKENI. The CDR3 loop is CASSSGAGAGPTYEQYV. The CDR3 coding sequence is TGTGCCAGCTCATCAGGGGCAGGAGCCGGACCCACCTACGAGCAGTACGTC.

At least ten counts were recorded for this clonotype. The chain carries TRBV4-3 and TRBJ2-2, with 8 bases matching TRBD1. CDR3 length: 17 residues. The germline V gene has CDR1 LGHNA and CDR2 YSLEER. V lost 0 bases, J lost 4 bases, and 7 bases stayed unmatched. The CDR3 region is CASSQDPTGAGTGELFF. The CDR3 nucleotides read TGCGCCAGCAGCCAAGATCCGACAGGGGCAGGCACCGGGGAGCTGTTTTTT.

This clonotype was counted only a few times. This rearrangement joins TRBV4-2 to TRBJ2-3; TRBD2 matches 8 bases. Germline V gene lookup returns CDR1 LGHNA and CDR2 YNFKEQ. The CDR3 consists of 16 residues. J lost 8 bases, V lost 4 bases, and 14 bases had no gene match. This CDR3 is CASSRGGRGDPGTQYF. The DNA for the CDR3 is TGTGCCAGCAGCCGCGGGGGGCGGGGAGATCCCGGTACGCAGTATTTT.

This clonotype appeared a few times. This chain uses TRBV27 with TRBJ2-7, with a weak D call TRBD1 (5 bases). In germline, CDR1 is MNHEY, CDR2 SMNVEV (reference sequence). Trimming removed 3 bases from V and 3 bases from J, with 9 bases in between. The CDR3 length is 13 residues. The DNA of the CDR3 is TGTGCCAGCAGTTTTGGGGCCTACTACGAGCAGTACTTC. The encoded protein is CASSFGAYYEQYF.

This clonotype was found a few times. The chain recombines TRBV27 with TRBJ2-7, with D possibly matching TRBD2 (6 bases). The CDR3 totals 13 residues. Germline-derived CDR1 and CDR2 are MNHEY and SMNVEV (reference sequence). Trimming removed 5 bases from V and 1 base from J, with 9 bases in between. CDR3 nucleotide sequence: TGTGCCAGCAGTACAGGACTATCCTACGAGCAGTACTTC. Translation gives CASSTGLSYEQYF.

This clonotype was found many times. The chain has TRBV7-2 and TRBJ2-3; 9 bases align to TRBD1. This CDR3 contains 14 residues. With V trimmed by 10 bases and J by 3 bases, 8 bases remained unmatched. Germline-derived CDR1 and CDR2 are SGHTA and FQGNSA. The CDR3 protein is CATARDRDTDTQYF. CDR3 sequence (DNA): TGTGCCACCGCAAGGGACAGGGATACAGATACGCAGTATTTT.

This clonotype was seen a handful of times. The chain recombines TRBV5-5 with TRBJ1-2; the D is unclear. Germline V CDR1 and CDR2: SGHKS, YYEKEE (reference sequence). CDR3 size: 13 residues. Trimming took 4 bases from V and 3 from J, leaving 10 bases between them. The CDR3 region is CASSPYIDYGYTF. CDR3 DNA: TGTGCCAGCAGCCCATACATAGACTATGGCTACACCTTC.

This clonotype was detected only a few times. The chain has TRBV10-3 and TRBJ1-2; no clear D. V dropped 6 bases and J dropped 1 base, with 9 bases sitting between them. From germline, CDR1 is ENHRY and CDR2 SYGVKD. The CDR3 has 13 amino acids. As DNA, the CDR3 is TGTGCCATCAGGCCCGCCAGTAACTATGGCTACACCTTC. Translation gives CAIRPASNYGYTF.

This clonotype was counted between two and nine times. The V call is TRBV30, the J call TRBJ1-5; D is uncertain. Trimming shortened V by 1 base and J by 4 bases, and 11 bases separated the two germline ends. Germline lookup yields CDR1 GTSNPN and CDR2 SVGIG (reference sequence). The CDR3 sequence is 14 residues long. The CDR3 DNA is TGTGCCTGGAGTGCAACGGACGGGAATCAGCCCCAGCATTTT. Its translation: CAWSATDGNQPQHF.

The chain combines TRBV6-2 or TRBV6-3 with TRBJ1-1, with D maybe TRBD1 (5 bases). The length of the CDR3 is 14 residues. Germline-derived CDR1 and CDR2 are MNHEY and SVGEGT. With 7 bases removed from V and 5 bases from J, the gap between germline ends came to 17 bases. The DNA for the CDR3 is TGTGCCAGCAAGCTTCAGGGAGGAGGGACTGAAGCTTTCTTT. Translating gives CASKLQGGGTEAFF.

This clonotype was seen repeatedly, ten times or more. The J gene is TRBJ2-5, the V gene TRBV7-9; D call uncertain. CDR1 is SEHNR and CDR2 is FQNEAQ in the germline V gene (reference sequence). Deletions cut 3 bases from V and 5 bases from J, with 4 bases between. The CDR3 length is 11 residues. The CDR3 DNA follows: TGTGCCAGCAGCTTTGTGGAGACCCAGTACTTC. As protein: CASSFVETQYF.

This clonotype was counted at least ten times. The chain is built from TRBV5-1 and TRBJ1-3, with unresolved D. The CDR3 contains 17 residues. Germline V gene lookup returns CDR1 SGHRS and CDR2 YFSETQ. The V and J ends lost 0 bases and 0 bases respectively, with 13 bases between them. The CDR3 nucleotides read TGCGCCAGCAGCTTGGCTCCCCGGGCCGACTCTGGAAACACCATATATTTT. Translation gives CASSLAPRADSGNTIYF.

This clonotype was seen a few times. This rearrangement joins TRBV20-1 to TRBJ2-7, with TRBD2 as a possible D gene (6 bases). Germline CDR1 reads DFQATT; CDR2 reads SNEGSKA (reference sequence). This CDR3 spans 15 amino acids. V dropped 5 bases and J dropped 5 bases, with 22 bases sitting between them. The DNA of the CDR3 is TGCAGTGCTGAGACCCCGGGACTCCGGGGCGACGAGCAGTACTTC. This gives the protein CSAETPGLRGDEQYF.

V gene TRBV7-2 combines with J gene TRBJ2-1; the match to TRBD2 covers 9 bases. The CDR3 extends over 15 amino acids. Unmatched junction bases numbered 13, after V lost 7 bases and J lost 9 bases. Germline V gene data show CDR1 as SGHTA and CDR2 as FQGNSA. CDR3 region: CASKRGASPGGEQFF. In DNA form, the CDR3 reads TGTGCCAGCAAGCGGGGGGCCTCCCCGGGGGGTGAGCAGTTCTTC.

This clonotype was seen a handful of times. This chain joins TRBV12-3 or TRBV12-4 and TRBJ1-1, with TRBD1 matching 8 bases. CDR3 length: 17 residues. V shed 5 bases, J shed 1 base, and the junction held 12 bases outside the gene matches. The chain's CDR3 is CASSLDRDRGSNTEAFF. The DNA for the CDR3 is TGTGCCAGCAGTCTGGACAGGGATCGGGGGTCGAACACTGAAGCTTTCTTT.

This clonotype has a handful of counts. The rearrangement uses TRBV29-1 and TRBJ1-1; D uncertain. The CDR3 has 14 residues. The V end was cut by 1 base, the J end by 0 bases, with 9 bases between. The germline CDR1 and CDR2 sequences are SQVTM and ANQGSEA. CDR3 nucleotides: TGCAGCGTTGAAGGAGGGTCCATGAACACTGAAGCTTTCTTT. As protein: CSVEGGSMNTEAFF.

This clonotype was picked up many times. The chain uses TRBV7-6 and TRBJ2-5; D might be TRBD1 (5 bases). This CDR3 has 14 amino acids. Trimming cost V 7 bases and J 2 bases, with 14 bases left between them. Germline assignment: CDR1 SGHVS and CDR2 FNYEAQ. DNA for the CDR3: TGTGCCAGCACCCCGTGGGCAGGGCAAGAGACCCAGTACTTC. This translates into CASTPWAGQETQYF.